What follows is one TCR beta chain and its context. This clonotype has a handful of counts. Its antigen remains undetermined. No base quality values were provided; no much bigger clone lies one nucleotide off. The method was RT-PCR. The sequencer listed for this sample is NextSeq 550. Clones were called with MiXCR by TCRdb after fastp trimmed the public reads at Q25, and only in-frame beta chains were retained. Every CDR3 protein is listed once, alongside the most common genes and DNA of its rows. Across this sample there are over 400,000 distinct CDR3 sequences, with under 20% seen only once. The ten largest clones take up just over 7% of the sample. The entry originates in a study of patients and donors after allogeneic stem cell transplantation (TCRdb year 2020). The CDR3 goes from the cysteine to the phenylalanine over 14 residues. The read is trimmed to its CDR3 DNA, 42 bases read in frame from base 1. The germline V gene gives CDR1 as MNHEY and CDR2 as SVGEGT. Trimming leaves V shorter by 10 bases and J shorter by 1 base, with the junction holding 5 bases beyond the gene matches.

The sample was blood, either unsorted or a sorted T cell fraction (not recorded which). The V gene is TRBV6-2 or TRBV6-3 and the J gene is TRBJ2-1, with 9 bases matching TRBD1. This TCR was recovered from a human donor who was either an allogeneic HSCT recipient or a stem cell or donor lymphocyte infusion donor (not recorded which). It is not recorded whose cells these are; they may come from a transplant donor. The bases are TGTGCCACCAGGACAGGGGTGTCCTACAATGAGCAGTTCTTC. This encodes CATRTGVSYNEQFF.